This passage covers 7 T cell receptor beta chains from one sample sequenced in a study of blood T cell repertoires in COVID-19. Clones were read by immunoSEQ multiplex PCR, and TCRdb kept only the in-frame ones, dropping some. Found here are approximately 74,000 clones, around three quarters of them singletons; the top ten hold approximately 17%. Source material: peripheral blood. Source of these receptors: a man aged 60-69 years with acute or convalescent COVID-19.

This clone was seen a few times. The chain recombines TRBV29-1 with TRBJ1-2; TRBD1 matches 9 bases. The CDR3 spans 14 residues. V shed 8 bases, J shed 4 bases, and the junction held 11 bases outside the gene matches. The germline V gene has CDR1 SQVTM and CDR2 ANQGSEA. The CDR3 DNA sequence: TGCAGCTATAGCCCGGGACAGGGTCGCTATGGCTACACCTTC. It translates to CSYSPGQGRYGYTF.

V usage is TRBV30 and J usage is TRBJ1-1; D is possibly TRBD1 (5 bases). V was pared by 8 bases and J by 0 bases, with 7 bases between. CDR1 GTSNPN and CDR2 SVGIG come from the germline V gene (reference sequence). The CDR3 loop spans 11 amino acids. DNA of the CDR3: TGTGCCGGAGGGGTGAACACTGAAGCTTTCTTT. Translation: CAGGVNTEAFF.

This chain joins TRBV18 and TRBJ2-6; D perhaps matches TRBD1 (6 bases). V lost 4 bases, J lost 0 bases, and 10 bases lay in between. Germline V gene sequence: CDR1 KGHSH, CDR2 LQKENI. This CDR3 region has 16 residues. The CDR3 protein is CASSLQGISGANVLTF. Written as DNA, the CDR3 is TGTGCCAGCTCACTACAGGGTATCTCTGGGGCCAACGTCCTGACTTTC. Full variable domain (remainder filled in from reference TRBV18 and TRBJ2-6): NAGVMQNPRHLVRRRGQEARLRCSPMKGHSHVYWYRQLPEEGLKFMVYLQKENIIDESGMPKERFSAEFPKEGPSILRIQQVVRGDSAAYFCASSLQGISGANVLTFGAGSRLTVL.

The V gene is TRBV2, the J gene TRBJ2-3; perhaps TRBD1 as D (7 bases). The length of the CDR3 is 14 residues. The V end lost 6 bases, the J end lost 5 bases, and 15 bases lay between the germline ends. The germline gives CDR1 SNHLY, CDR2 FYNNEI. CDR3 sequence: CASSEGQGGDTQYF. CDR3 nucleotides: TGTGCCAGCAGCGAGGGGCAGGGGGGAGATACGCAGTATTTT.

The chain links TRBV19 to TRBJ2-3; 8 positions agree with TRBD1. J gave up 6 bases and V 6 bases, and 17 bases lay outside the gene matches. The CDR3 length is 17 residues. From germline, CDR1 is LNHDA and CDR2 SQIVND (reference sequence). The CDR3: CASSGPDRGRFGDTQYF. Written as DNA, the CDR3 is TGTGCCAGTAGCGGACCCGACAGGGGTCGTTTTGGGGATACGCAGTATTTT.

The chain is built from TRBV18 and TRBJ1-5; perhaps TRBD1 as D (5 bases). The CDR3 spans 14 residues. The germline V gene encodes CDR1 KGHSH and CDR2 LQKENI. Trimming cost V 1 base and J 4 bases, with 8 bases left between them. The CDR3 DNA is TGTGCCAGCTCACCACAGGGGATGAATCAGCCCCAGCATTTT. It codes for CASSPQGMNQPQHF.

In DNA, the CDR3 is TGTGCCAGCAGACCGGGGCAGGGGACTAGCGGGGCATACGAGCAGTACTTC. This translates into CASRPGQGTSGAYEQYF. The chain carries TRBV2 and TRBJ2-7; 13 nucleotides match TRBD2. Germline CDR1 and CDR2: SNHLY and FYNNEI. This CDR3 region has 17 residues. V dropped 6 bases and J dropped 4; count of bases not matched to a gene: 12.